This TCR beta chain derives from a study of T-cell reconstitution after alpha-beta-depleted transplantation in children. Points from the study as a whole: Fresh T-cell production supplied most of the T-cell counts and diversity seen one year after transplant.

Unique molecular identifiers were used in preparing the TCRbeta library. TCRdb fed the PCR reads into MiXCR, producing one record per CDR3 protein. The repertoire consists of about 300,000 distinct CDR3 sequences, with 7.5% to 9% occurring once and the leading ten covering about 8.2%. The table lists this clonotype with many counts. No antigen is known for it. V shed 1 base and J shed 2 bases, with 15 bases lying between them. This CDR3 has 17 amino acids. Per the germline V gene, CDR1 is SGHTA and CDR2 is FQGNSA. Sequencing used peripheral blood, obtained 360 days after TCRalphabeta/CD19-depleted stem cell transplant. The receptor was derived from a female patient aged 2-9 years who had a stem cell transplant for Fanconi anemia, so the T cells may come from the graft donor. This chain connects TRBV7-2 to TRBJ2-1; unclear D gene. The CDR3 sequence is CASSLVSQSVTYNEQFF. The CDR3 DNA reads as TGTGCCAGCAGCTTAGTCTCCCAGAGTGTTACCTACAATGAGCAGTTCTTC.